The T cell receptor (beta chain) described here comes from a study of T cells in Graves' hyperthyroidism and ophthalmopathy. TCR beta CDR3 sequences were amplified from RNA transcripts. The TCR CDR3 was amplified in a first-round RT-PCR using the HTBI primer set. MiXCR was run by TCRdb on the multiplex PCR reads, yielding one entry per CDR3 protein. The table shows approximately 600,000 distinct CDR3 sequences, with around 20% occurring only once. The V end was cut by 2 bases, the J end by 8 bases, with 4 bases between. Germline V gene lookup returns CDR1 SGHTA and CDR2 FQGNSA. This CDR3 has 12 residues. Patients with ophthalmopathy all had a Clinical Activity Score of at least 3, a NOSPECS grade of at least 4 and duration under 3 months.

The material sequenced was blood. The V and J genes are TRBV7-2 and TRBJ1-6; D is unclear. The sequence was obtained from a man aged 25 to 40 with Graves' ophthalmopathy. The CDR3 DNA reads as TGTGCCAGCAGCTTATCGTATTCACCCCTCCACTTT. Protein product: CASSLSYSPLHF.